This TCR beta chain derives from a study of T cell responses to AZD1222 COVID-19 vaccine. Findings and limits, study-wide: No day 14 peak samples; only post-peak repertoires were characterized.

The repertoire was sequenced with immunoSEQ multiplex PCR; TCRdb's copy has only in-frame clones and lacks some. This table has around 150,000 clones, roughly 90% appearing once. CDR1 and CDR2 (germline): SGDLS, YYNGEE. Unmatched junction bases numbered 9, after V lost 0 bases and J lost 4 bases. This CDR3 is built from 16 residues. This clone was counted between two and nine times. What it binds is unknown. This specimen was peripheral blood, taken 28 days after the second AZD1222 dose. The TCR originated in an adult who received the AZD1222 COVID-19 vaccine. The chain employs TRBV9 and TRBJ1-1; the match to TRBD1 covers 7 bases. The CDR3: CASSVDGGGGGTEAFF. CDR3 sequence (DNA): TGTGCCAGCAGCGTAGACGGAGGGGGCGGAGGCACTGAAGCTTTCTTT.